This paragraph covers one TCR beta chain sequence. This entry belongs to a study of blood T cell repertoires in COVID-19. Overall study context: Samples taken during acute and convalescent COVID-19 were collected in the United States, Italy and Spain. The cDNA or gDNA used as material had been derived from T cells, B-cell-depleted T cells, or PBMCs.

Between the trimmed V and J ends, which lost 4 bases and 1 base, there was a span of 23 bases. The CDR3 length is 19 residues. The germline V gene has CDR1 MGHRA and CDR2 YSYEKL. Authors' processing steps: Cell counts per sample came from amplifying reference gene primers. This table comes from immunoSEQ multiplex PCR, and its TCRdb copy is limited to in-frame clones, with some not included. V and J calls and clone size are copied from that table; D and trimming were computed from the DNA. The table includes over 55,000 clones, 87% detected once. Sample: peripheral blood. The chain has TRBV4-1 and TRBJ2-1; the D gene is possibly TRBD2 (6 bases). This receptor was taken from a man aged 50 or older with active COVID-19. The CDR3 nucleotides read TGCGCCAGCAGCCCCCCCCGGGAGCGGGCTCGTGGGTCCTACAATGAGCAGTTCTTC. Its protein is CASSPPRERARGSYNEQFF.